These T cell receptor beta chains were read from a single sample in a study of blood T cell repertoires in COVID-19. The table came from immunoSEQ multiplex PCR; TCRdb's copy has only in-frame clones and leaves some out. The sample lists fewer than 400,000 clones; roughly 89% were seen once. The sequenced sample consisted of peripheral blood. Receptors were obtained from a woman aged 30 to 39 with COVID-19, enrolled during active disease. The CDR3 runs from the conserved cysteine through the conserved F or W. Each record gives: D gene, clone size, V gene, J gene, CDR3 DNA, CDR3 protein. D genes are given only for firm matches. Clone size is given for some rows only: seen once, a few or many times, or a class if the clone is expanded.

D: NA; size: NA; V: TRBV23-1; J: TRBJ2-4; DNA: TGCGCCAGCAGTCAACTCCGCTACCCAGCCAAAAACATTCAGTACTTC; CDR3: CASSQLRYPAKNIQYF
D: TRBD2; size: NA; V: TRBV30; J: TRBJ2-5; DNA: TGTGCCTGGAGTGTACACTCTAGCGGGGGATCCGGCGAGACCCAGTACTTC; CDR3: CAWSVHSSGGSGETQYF
D: NA; size: NA; V: TRBV19; J: TRBJ1-1; DNA: TGTGCCAGTCAGACAGCATTGAACACTGAAGCTTTCTTT; CDR3: CASQTALNTEAFF
D: TRBD1; size: NA; V: TRBV2; J: TRBJ2-7; DNA: TGTGCCAGCAGAAGACAGGGGACCTACGAGCAGTACTTC; CDR3: CASRRQGTYEQYF
D: TRBD1; size: few; V: TRBV9; J: TRBJ2-1; DNA: TGTGCCAGCAATACAGGGGGCCTGGATGAGCAGTTCTTC; CDR3: CASNTGGLDEQFF
D: TRBD2; size: NA; V: TRBV11-2; J: TRBJ2-1; DNA: TGTGCCAGCAGCCCTAGCGGGGGGGTCTGGAATGAGCAGTTCTTC; CDR3: CASSPSGGVWNEQFF
D: TRBD1; size: NA; V: TRBV27; J: TRBJ1-2; DNA: TGTGCCAGCAGTTTCCTAGGGACAGGGGGCGACTATGGCTACACCTTC; CDR3: CASSFLGTGGDYGYTF
D: NA; size: NA; V: TRBV3-1/TRBV3-2; J: TRBJ2-2; DNA: TGTGCCAGCACCCAATCGGAGCGGCTCACCGGGGAGCTGTTTTTT; CDR3: CASTQSERLTGELFF
D: TRBD1; size: NA; V: TRBV7-2; J: TRBJ1-1; DNA: TGTGCCAGCAGCCCACAGGGGACAGGGAAAGCTTTCTTT; CDR3: CASSPQGTGKAFF
D: TRBD1; size: NA; V: TRBV28; J: TRBJ1-4; DNA: TGTGCCAGAAGAACCGCGGGACAGAGAAATGAAAAACTGTTTTTT; CDR3: CARRTAGQRNEKLFF
D: NA; size: NA; V: TRBV5-4; J: TRBJ2-3; DNA: TGTGCCAGCAGCTTGGACTTGGGGCCAGATACGCAGTATTTT; CDR3: CASSLDLGPDTQYF
D: NA; size: NA; V: TRBV7-9; J: TRBJ1-1; DNA: TGTGCCAGCAGCTTAGTTTCGACGGGAACTGAAGCTTTCTTT; CDR3: CASSLVSTGTEAFF
D: TRBD1; size: NA; V: TRBV7-9; J: TRBJ1-1; DNA: TGTGCCAGCAGCTCCGAGGGACAGGGCCCGAGGGCTTTCTTT; CDR3: CASSSEGQGPRAFF
D: TRBD2; size: NA; V: TRBV9; J: TRBJ2-2; DNA: TGTGCCAGCAGCGTAGTAAAAACTAGCGGGGCGAACACCGGGGAGCTGTTTTTT; CDR3: CASSVVKTSGANTGELFF
D: NA; size: NA; V: TRBV27; J: TRBJ1-2; DNA: TGTGCCAGCAGTAAGACACAGAACTATGGCTACACCTTC; CDR3: CASSKTQNYGYTF
D: TRBD1; size: NA; V: TRBV19; J: TRBJ1-1; DNA: TGTGCCAGTAGTGTGCACAGGGGCCCGAACACTGAAGCTTTCTTT; CDR3: CASSVHRGPNTEAFF
D: NA; size: NA; V: TRBV2; J: TRBJ1-2; DNA: TGTGCCAGCAGGGAGACAGAAACCCGTCCTGGCTACACCTTC; CDR3: CASRETETRPGYTF
D: TRBD1; size: few; V: TRBV30; J: TRBJ1-1; DNA: TGTGCCTGGAACCCAGGGGGCACTGAAGCTTTCTTT; CDR3: CAWNPGGTEAFF
D: NA; size: NA; V: TRBV7-9; J: TRBJ1-1; DNA: TGTGCCAGCACCCCGTCGGTCTACTTGAACACTGAAGCTTTCTTT; CDR3: CASTPSVYLNTEAFF
D: NA; size: NA; V: TRBV21-1; J: TRBJ2-3; DNA: NA; CDR3: CASTLFGGGTDTQYF
D: TRBD2; size: NA; V: TRBV4-1; J: TRBJ2-3; DNA: TGCGCCAGCAGCCAATTCACCCCGGGACTAGTGACGCAGTATTTT; CDR3: CASSQFTPGLVTQYF
D: NA; size: NA; V: TRBV19; J: TRBJ2-3; DNA: TGTGCCAGTATGAGCGGAGATACGCAGTATTTT; CDR3: CASMSGDTQYF
D: NA; size: NA; V: TRBV10-3; J: TRBJ1-4; DNA: TGTGCCATCAGTATTAACAGGCCTTCAACTAATGAAAAACTGTTTTTT; CDR3: CAISINRPSTNEKLFF
D: TRBD1; size: NA; V: TRBV7-9; J: TRBJ1-1; DNA: TGTGCCAGCAGCTTAGCCGGGACAGGGGGCACTGAAGCTTTCTTT; CDR3: CASSLAGTGGTEAFF
D: TRBD2; size: once; V: TRBV5-1; J: TRBJ2-3; DNA: TGCGCCAGCAGCTTGGTGCGGGGGGGCGAGGATACGCAGTATTTT; CDR3: CASSLVRGGEDTQYF
D: NA; size: NA; V: TRBV7-6; J: TRBJ2-6; DNA: TGTGCCAGCAGCTTAGGCGCTAGCGTGGACTCTGGGGCCAACGTCCTGACTTTC; CDR3: CASSLGASVDSGANVLTF
D: NA; size: NA; V: TRBV11-2; J: TRBJ1-2; DNA: TGTGCCAGCTCGCGGAGGTCCCCGGGCTATGGCTACACCTTC; CDR3: CASSRRSPGYGYTF
D: TRBD1; size: NA; V: TRBV7-6; J: TRBJ1-1; DNA: TGTGCCAGCAGCTTAGCCACAGGACAGGGGGTTACGAACACTGAAGCTTTCTTT; CDR3: CASSLATGQGVTNTEAFF
D: NA; size: NA; V: TRBV30; J: TRBJ1-2; DNA: TGTGCCTGGAGTGTACGGGGATTAGGGAGGCTTAACTATGGCTACACCTTC; CDR3: CAWSVRGLGRLNYGYTF
D: NA; size: NA; V: TRBV30; J: TRBJ1-6; DNA: TGTGCCTGTTCGGGAACAGCCCTCTCCTATAATTCACCCCTCCACTTT; CDR3: CACSGTALSYNSPLHF
D: TRBD1; size: NA; V: TRBV6-6; J: TRBJ1-1; DNA: TGTGCCAGCAGTTACGACAGGGCCAACACTGAAGCTTTCTTT; CDR3: CASSYDRANTEAFF
D: NA; size: NA; V: TRBV7-2; J: TRBJ1-1; DNA: TGTGCCAGCAGCCCTAGGTTACGGGCTGGCGAGGGCCCTGAAGCTTTCTTT; CDR3: CASSPRLRAGEGPEAFF
D: NA; size: NA; V: TRBV7-3; J: TRBJ2-2; DNA: TGTGCCAGCAGCTTAGAGTTGGCTGGGGAGCTATTTTTT; CDR3: CASSLELAGELFF
D: NA; size: NA; V: TRBV30; J: TRBJ1-1; DNA: TGTGCCCAGGGGCGTAACACTGAAGCTTTCTTT; CDR3: CAQGRNTEAFF
D: NA; size: NA; V: TRBV5-4; J: TRBJ2-5; DNA: TGTGCCAGCAGGGCCGGGACTCAAGAGACCCAGTACTTC; CDR3: CASRAGTQETQYF
D: NA; size: NA; V: TRBV12-1; J: TRBJ1-1; DNA: TGTGCCAGCAGCCCAAGGCGGAGGGGGCGCTTCTTT; CDR3: CASSPRRRGRFF
D: NA; size: NA; V: TRBV7-9; J: TRBJ2-1; DNA: TGTGCCAGCAGCTTAGGCGGGACTGAGCAGTTCTTC; CDR3: CASSLGGTEQFF
D: TRBD1; size: NA; V: TRBV10-3; J: TRBJ2-5; DNA: TGTGCCATCGGGACAGGGGAAGAGACCCAGTACTTC; CDR3: CAIGTGEETQYF
D: NA; size: NA; V: TRBV19; J: TRBJ2-7; DNA: TGTGCCAGCAGTACTCGGGACTCCTACGAGCAGTACTTC; CDR3: CASSTRDSYEQYF
D: TRBD2; size: NA; V: TRBV7-2; J: TRBJ2-7; DNA: TGTGCCAGCAGTCCACTAGCGGGATCCTCCTACGAGCAGTACTTC; CDR3: CASSPLAGSSYEQYF
D: NA; size: NA; V: TRBV6-6; J: TRBJ1-5; DNA: TGTGCCAGCAGTTACGTCCGGGGCAATCAGCCCCAGCATTTT; CDR3: CASSYVRGNQPQHF
D: TRBD2; size: once; V: TRBV27; J: TRBJ2-3; DNA: TGTGCCAGCAGTTCGGGACTAGCGGGGGCCGCGGATACGCAGTATTTT; CDR3: CASSSGLAGAADTQYF
D: NA; size: NA; V: TRBV19; J: TRBJ1-2; DNA: TGTGCCAGTAGCCGTTCGGGGGGCGCGGTCTATGGCTACACCTTC; CDR3: CASSRSGGAVYGYTF
D: NA; size: NA; V: TRBV7-9; J: TRBJ1-1; DNA: TGTGCCAGCAGCTTAGCGATGGGGCTTAACACTGAAGCTTTCTTT; CDR3: CASSLAMGLNTEAFF
D: TRBD1; size: NA; V: TRBV7-2; J: TRBJ2-2; DNA: TGTGCCAGCAGCCCCCAGACAGGGGTCACCGGGGAGCTGTTTTTT; CDR3: CASSPQTGVTGELFF
D: NA; size: few; V: TRBV30; J: TRBJ2-1; DNA: TGTGCCGTAGACTACTCCTACAATGAGCAGTTCTTC; CDR3: CAVDYSYNEQFF
D: TRBD1; size: NA; V: TRBV27; J: TRBJ1-5; DNA: TGTGCCAGCAGTTCTAAGACAGGGGTCAATCAGCCCCAGCATTTT; CDR3: CASSSKTGVNQPQHF